What follows are 7 T cell receptor beta chains derived from one specimen sequenced in a study of T cell repertoires in cytomegalovirus infection. These receptors' antigens are unknown. TCRdb redid the calling of the reads with MiXCR, one entry per CDR3 protein. This table has 830,000 or so distinct CDR3 sequences, approximately 29% appearing once. Material: cultured CD8+ T cells from PBMCs, obtained from culture after CMV antigen stimulation. All receptors derive from a human donor in good health (CMV status not recorded). Some clones in this sample may be carry-over from other donors' samples.

In this sample, this clonotype turned up many times. The chain joins TRBV12-3 or TRBV12-4 to TRBJ2-3, with 7 bases that match TRBD2. This CDR3 region has 16 residues. The V gene end was trimmed by 5 bases and the J gene end by 2 bases; junction bases not matched to a gene: 10. CDR3 amino acids: CASSTLGLRPTDTQYF. The CDR3 DNA follows: TGTGCCAGCAGTACCCTGGGACTACGACCCACAGATACGCAGTATTTT.

The genes are TRBV6-5 and TRBJ1-5; perhaps TRBD1 as D (6 bases). The V end lost 4 bases, the J end lost 2 bases, and 12 bases lay between the germline ends. The CDR3 is 15 residues long. Germline CDR1 reads MNHEY; CDR2 reads SVGAGI. The CDR3: CASSFSGVGNQPQHF. The CDR3, as DNA: TGTGCCAGCAGTTTCTCAGGGGTAGGCAATCAGCCCCAGCATTTT.

In this sample, this clonotype turned up a few times. This chain joins TRBV7-8 and TRBJ1-5; D not resolved. This CDR3 comprises 14 residues. Germline V gives CDR1 SGHVS, CDR2 FQNEAQ. With 1 base removed from V and 8 bases from J, the gap between germline ends came to 12 bases. DNA of the CDR3: TGTGCCAGCAGCTTAGAATGGGCGCAGGAGCCCCAGCATTTT. The encoded protein is CASSLEWAQEPQHF.

With respect to this clonotype: This could be a read error, since a much larger clone is one nucleotide away. The chain is built from TRBV7-2 and TRBJ1-3; D is ambiguous. This CDR3 is 16 amino acids long. CDR1 is SGHTA, CDR2 FQGNSA, per germline. Trimming shortened V by 4 bases and J by 0 bases, and 13 bases separated the two germline ends. The DNA for the CDR3 is TGTGCCAGCAGCTCTTACAGCGCGTTCTCTGGAAACACCATATATTTT. Its translation: CASSSYSAFSGNTIYF.

The V call is TRBV24-1, the J call TRBJ2-1, with TRBD2 matching 8 bases. The CDR3 has 13 residues. V gave up 5 bases and J gave up 8 bases; unmatched junction bases: 4. Germline values: CDR1 KGHDR, CDR2 SFDVKD. CDR3 sequence reads: CATSAGGKDEQFF. The CDR3 DNA is TGTGCCACCAGTGCGGGAGGGAAGGATGAGCAGTTCTTC.

The chain recombines TRBV27 with TRBJ2-1, with D perhaps being TRBD1 or TRBD2 (5 bases each). Trimming removed 3 bases from V and 8 bases from J, with 14 bases in between. The length of the CDR3 is 14 residues. The V gene's germline CDR1 is MNHEY and CDR2 SMNVEV (reference sequence). This CDR3 reads CASSFSRGKDEQFF. Written as DNA, the CDR3 is TGTGCCAGCAGTTTTTCGAGGGGCAAGGATGAGCAGTTCTTC.

Remarks on this clonotype: A much bigger clone sits one base away, suggesting this may be a read error. The gene calls are TRBV27 and TRBJ1-3; TRBD1 matches at 10 bases. This CDR3 is 14 amino acids long. Germline loops: CDR1 MNHEY, CDR2 SMNVEV (reference sequence). V shed 3 bases, J shed 6 bases, and the junction held 2 bases outside the gene matches. The CDR3 region is CASSLGQGTNTIYF. CDR3 sequence (DNA): TGTGCCAGCAGTTTGGGACAGGGGACAAACACCATATATTTT.